This TCR beta chain originates from a study of blood T cell repertoires in COVID-19. Overall study context: Italy, Spain and the United States were the sources of the convalescent and acute COVID-19 samples. T cells, B-cell-depleted T cells, or PBMCs provided the cDNA or gDNA that served as material.

V shed 7 bases, J shed 3 bases, and the junction held 5 bases outside the gene matches. Germline assignment: CDR1 SNHLY and CDR2 FYNNEI. The CDR3 contains 14 residues. In the source study's methods: It was from reference gene primer amplification that nucleated cell counts were estimated. This table comes from immunoSEQ multiplex PCR, and its TCRdb copy is limited to in-frame clones, with some not included. The V and J calls and clone size are taken from that table; D and trimming were inferred from the DNA. Of roughly 190,000 clones in the sample, around nine tenths were seen once. The V and J genes are TRBV2 and TRBJ2-3; 9 bases fit TRBD1. The sequenced sample consisted of peripheral blood. This receptor was taken from a man aged 55-75 years with active or convalescent COVID-19. CDR3 DNA: TGTGCCAGCAATCCGGGACAGGGAACAGATACGCAGTATTTT. Protein product: CASNPGQGTDTQYF. Filled out from reference TRBV2 and TRBJ2-3, the complete variable domain reads EPEVTQTPSHQVTQMGQEVILRCVPISNHLYFYWYRQILGQKVEFLVSFYNNEISEKSEIFDDQFSVERPDGSNFTLKIRSTKLEDSAMYFCASNPGQGTDTQYFGPGTRLTVL.